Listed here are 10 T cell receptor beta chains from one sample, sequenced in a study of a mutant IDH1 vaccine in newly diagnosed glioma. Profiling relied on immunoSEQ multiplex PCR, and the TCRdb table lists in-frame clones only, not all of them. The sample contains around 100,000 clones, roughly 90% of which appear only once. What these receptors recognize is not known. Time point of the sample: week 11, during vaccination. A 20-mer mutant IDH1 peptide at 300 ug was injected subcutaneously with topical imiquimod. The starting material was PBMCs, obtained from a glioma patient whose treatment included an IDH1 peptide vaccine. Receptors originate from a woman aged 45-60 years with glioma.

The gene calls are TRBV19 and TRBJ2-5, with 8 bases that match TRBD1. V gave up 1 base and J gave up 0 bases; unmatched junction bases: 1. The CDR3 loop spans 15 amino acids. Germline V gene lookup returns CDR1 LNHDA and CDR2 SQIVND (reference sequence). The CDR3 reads CASSIGGQDQETQYF. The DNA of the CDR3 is TGTGCCAGTAGTATAGGGGGACAGGACCAAGAGACCCAGTACTTC.

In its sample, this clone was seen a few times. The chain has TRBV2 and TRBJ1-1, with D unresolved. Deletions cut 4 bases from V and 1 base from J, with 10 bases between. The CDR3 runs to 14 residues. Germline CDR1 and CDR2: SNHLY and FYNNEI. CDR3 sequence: CASSVRRKNTEAFF. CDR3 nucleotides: TGTGCCAGCAGTGTCCGGCGGAAGAACACTGAAGCTTTCTTT.

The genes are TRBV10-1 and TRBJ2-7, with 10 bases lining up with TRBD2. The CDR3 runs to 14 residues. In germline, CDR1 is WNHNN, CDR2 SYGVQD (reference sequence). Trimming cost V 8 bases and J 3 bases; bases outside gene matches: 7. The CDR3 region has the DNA TGCGCCAGCGTAGGACTAGCGGTTCTCTACGAGCAGTACTTC. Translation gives CASVGLAVLYEQYF.

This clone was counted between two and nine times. The CDR3 reads CASSQAGAGANVLTF. The CDR3 DNA sequence: TGCGCCAGCAGCCAAGCGGGGGCTGGGGCCAACGTCCTGACTTTC. The rearrangement links TRBV4-1 to TRBJ2-6; the D gene is possibly TRBD2 (6 bases). Between the trimmed V and J ends, which lost 1 base and 2 bases, there was a span of 6 bases. Germline V gene sequence: CDR1 MGHRA, CDR2 YSYEKL. This CDR3 is 15 amino acids long.

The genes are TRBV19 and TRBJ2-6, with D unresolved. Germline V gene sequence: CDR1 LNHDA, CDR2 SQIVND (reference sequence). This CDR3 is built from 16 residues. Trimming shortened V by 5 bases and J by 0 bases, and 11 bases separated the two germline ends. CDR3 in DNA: TGTGCCAGTAGTGTCAGACGGAGCTCTGGGGCCAACGTCCTGACTTTC. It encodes CASSVRRSSGANVLTF.

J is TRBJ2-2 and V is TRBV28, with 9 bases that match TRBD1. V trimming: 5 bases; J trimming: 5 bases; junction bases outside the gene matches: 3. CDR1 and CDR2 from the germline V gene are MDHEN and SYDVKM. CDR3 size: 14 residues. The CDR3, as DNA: TGTGCCAGCAGTGTCGGGACAGGGACCGGGGAGCTGTTTTTT. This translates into CASSVGTGTGELFF.

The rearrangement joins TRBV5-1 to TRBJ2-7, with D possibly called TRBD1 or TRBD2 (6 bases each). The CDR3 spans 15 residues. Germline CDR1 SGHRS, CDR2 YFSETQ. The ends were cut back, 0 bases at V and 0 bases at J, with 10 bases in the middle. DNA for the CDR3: TGCGCCAGCAGCTTGGCCGGGGGCCTCTCCTACGAGCAGTACTTC. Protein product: CASSLAGGLSYEQYF.

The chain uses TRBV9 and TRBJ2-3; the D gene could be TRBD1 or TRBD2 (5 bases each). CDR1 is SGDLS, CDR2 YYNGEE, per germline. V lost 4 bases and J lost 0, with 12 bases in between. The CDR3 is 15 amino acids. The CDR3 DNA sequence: TGTGCCAGCAGCCCCTCAGGGACGAGCACAGATACGCAGTATTTT. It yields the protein CASSPSGTSTDTQYF.

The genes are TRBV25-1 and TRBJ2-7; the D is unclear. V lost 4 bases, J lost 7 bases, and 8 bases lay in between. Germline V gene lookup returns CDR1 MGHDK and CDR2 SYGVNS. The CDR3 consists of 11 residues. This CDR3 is CASSGYVEQYF. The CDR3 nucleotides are TGTGCCAGCAGTGGATATGTGGAGCAGTACTTC.

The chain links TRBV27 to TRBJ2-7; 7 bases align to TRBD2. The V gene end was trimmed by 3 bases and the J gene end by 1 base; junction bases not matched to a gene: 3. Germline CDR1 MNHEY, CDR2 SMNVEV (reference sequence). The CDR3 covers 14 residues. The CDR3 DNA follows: TGTGCCAGCAGTTTTAGGACTAGTTCCTACGAGCAGTACTTC. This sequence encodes CASSFRTSSYEQYF.